What follows are 5 T cell receptor beta chains derived from one specimen sequenced in a study of blood T cell repertoires in COVID-19 (dated by TCRdb to between 2020 and 2021). Libraries were prepared through the immunoSEQ multiplex PCR assay. Held by TCRdb, this immuneACCESS table contains in-frame sequences only and omits some clones. Under half of the omission traces to an unresolved V gene where checked; the cause of the rest is unknown. Within this sample are approximately 110,000 clones, with approximately 85% of them counted one time only. Over 2% of the sample rests with the top ten. What was sequenced was peripheral blood. The receptors derive from a human donor in a cohort sampled during active COVID-19.

The chain recombines TRBV4-2 with TRBJ2-2; D remains ambiguous. This CDR3 is built from 14 residues. Trimming took off 0 bases at V and 6 bases at J, with 8 bases between the two ends. Germline V gene lookup returns CDR1 LGHNA and CDR2 YNFKEQ. The CDR3 sequence is CASSQDPGPGELFF. The CDR3 DNA sequence: TGTGCCAGCAGCCAAGATCCAGGCCCCGGGGAGCTGTTTTTT.

The chain is built from TRBV7-8 and TRBJ2-1; D is uncertain. The CDR3 runs to 15 residues. V was cut by 3 bases and J by 0 bases, with 9 bases left in between. The germline CDR1 and CDR2 sequences are SGHVS and FQNEAQ. CDR3 bases: TGTGCCAGCAGCTTGACTGTCAGCTCCTACAATGAGCAGTTCTTC. It codes for CASSLTVSSYNEQFF.

The chain carries TRBV5-4 and TRBJ2-1, with 7 bases that match TRBD1. J lost 5 bases, V lost 2 bases, and 4 bases had no gene match. Germline CDR1 and CDR2: SGHNT and YYREEE (reference sequence). The CDR3 sequence is 14 residues long. The CDR3 reads CASSFRDSNNEQFF. The CDR3 DNA follows: TGTGCCAGCAGCTTCCGGGACAGCAACAATGAGCAGTTCTTC.

V is TRBV5-1 and J is TRBJ2-3; 12 bases map to TRBD2. Germline CDR1 is SGHRS and CDR2 is YFSETQ. The CDR3 has 16 amino acids. The V and J ends lost 3 bases and 3 bases, in that order; junction bases with no gene match: 5. CDR3 protein: CASSSGLAGNTDTQYF. The DNA for the CDR3 is TGCGCCAGCAGCTCCGGACTAGCGGGAAATACAGATACGCAGTATTTT. Full variable domain (missing parts from reference TRBV5-1 and TRBJ2-3): KAGVTQTPRYLIKTRGQQVTLSCSPISGHRSVSWYQQTPGQGLQFLFEYFSETQRNKGNFPGRFSGRQFSNSRSEMNVSTLELGDSALYLCASSSGLAGNTDTQYFGPGTRLTVL.

The chain is built from TRBV6-5 and TRBJ1-4; 7 bases agree with TRBD1. Germline V lookup: CDR1 MNHEY, CDR2 SVGAGI. V lost 6 bases, J lost 6 bases, and 10 bases stayed unmatched. This CDR3 comprises 15 residues. The CDR3 sequence: CASSDAGQPYEKLFF. The CDR3 DNA sequence: TGTGCCAGCAGCGACGCGGGACAGCCTTATGAAAAACTGTTTTTT.